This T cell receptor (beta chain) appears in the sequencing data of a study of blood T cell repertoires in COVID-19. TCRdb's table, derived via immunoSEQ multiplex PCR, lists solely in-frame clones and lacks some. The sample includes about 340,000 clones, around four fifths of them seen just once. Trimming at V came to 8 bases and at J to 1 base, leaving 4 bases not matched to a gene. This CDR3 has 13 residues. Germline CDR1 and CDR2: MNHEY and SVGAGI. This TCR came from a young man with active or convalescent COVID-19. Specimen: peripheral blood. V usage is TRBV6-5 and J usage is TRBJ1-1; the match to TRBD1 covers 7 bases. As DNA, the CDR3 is TGTGCCAGCTACCGGACAGGGAACACTGAAGCTTTCTTT. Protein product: CASYRTGNTEAFF.